The next 22 T cell receptor beta chains were all read from a single sample in a study of human T cells and chemical hapten exposure. TCRdb reprocessed the RACE reads with MiXCR, giving one entry per CDR3 protein. The sample includes over 50,000 distinct CDR3 sequences, roughly 9% of them seen just once. Time point described: pre-sensitization, week 0. Stated treatment: therapeutic diphenylcyclopropenone sensitization with weekly scalp DPC. Unfractionated whole blood was the source of the extracted total RNA. Specimen: whole blood, collected in connection with sensitization to the hapten diphenylcyclopropenone (DPC). The source is a woman aged 25 to 39 with alopecia areata. Some clones in this sample may be carry-over from other donors' samples.

The chain has TRBV28 and TRBJ1-1; D ambiguous. Trimming took 0 bases from V and 10 from J, leaving 12 bases between them. The CDR3 length is 13 residues. The V gene's germline CDR1 is MDHEN and CDR2 SYDVKM. This chain's CDR3 is CASSLWVARAAFF. CDR3 sequence (DNA): TGTGCCAGCAGTTTATGGGTGGCCCGGGCAGCTTTCTTT.

V is TRBV5-4 and J is TRBJ1-2; D remains ambiguous. The CDR3 extends over 14 amino acids. Germline V gives CDR1 SGHNT, CDR2 YYREEE (reference sequence). Trimming cost V 0 bases and J 5 bases, with 11 bases left between them. The CDR3 region is CASSLAPAIYGYTF. The DNA of the CDR3 is TGTGCCAGCAGCTTGGCTCCCGCCATATATGGCTACACCTTC. The full variable domain, rest sourced from reference TRBV5-4 and TRBJ1-2, is ETGVTQSPTHLIKTRGQQVTLRCSSQSGHNTVSWYQQALGQGPQFIFQYYREEENGRGNFPPRFSGLQFPNYSSELNVNALELDDSALYLCASSLAPAIYGYTFGSGTRLTVV.

This clonotype showed up just a few times. V gene TRBV7-6 combines with J gene TRBJ2-5; 8 nucleotides agree with TRBD2. CDR1 and CDR2 (germline): SGHVS, FNYEAQ. The junction had 15 bases not matched to a gene; V was cut back by 5 bases and J by 7 bases. The CDR3 covers 16 residues. The CDR3, as DNA: TGTGCCAGCAGCCTCCTAGGTCATCTAGCGGGCGGGACCCAGTACTTC. Translated, it gives CASSLLGHLAGGTQYF.

This clonotype has a count of ten or more. This rearrangement joins TRBV12-3 or TRBV12-4 to TRBJ2-7; 8 bases fit TRBD2. The CDR3 covers 15 residues. J gave up 2 bases and V 5 bases, and 8 bases lay outside the gene matches. As DNA, the CDR3 is TGTGCCAGCAGTCCCTGGACTAGCAGGACCTACGAGCAGTACTTC. It encodes CASSPWTSRTYEQYF.

This chain connects TRBV7-8 to TRBJ2-5, with D hard to call. Germline values: CDR1 SGHVS, CDR2 FQNEAQ. The V end was cut by 5 bases, the J end by 5 bases, with 12 bases between. This CDR3 is 13 amino acids long. The CDR3 region has the DNA TGTGCCAGCAGCGCCACCTCCCTGGAGACCCAGTACTTC. Its translation is CASSATSLETQYF.

V gene TRBV20-1 combines with J gene TRBJ2-7; D is tentatively TRBD1 or TRBD2 (5 bases each). This CDR3 is built from 11 residues. Between the trimmed V and J ends, which lost 7 bases and 2 bases, there was a span of 9 bases. Germline V gene data show CDR1 as DFQATT and CDR2 as SNEGSKA (reference sequence). The CDR3 bases are TGCAGTGGGGACGGGCCCTACGAGCAGTACTTC. This codes for CSGDGPYEQYF.

V usage is TRBV5-1 and J usage is TRBJ1-1; D might be TRBD1 (6 bases). Germline loops: CDR1 SGHRS, CDR2 YFSETQ. The V and J ends lost 3 bases and 1 base respectively, with 16 bases between them. The CDR3 sequence is 16 residues long. This chain's CDR3 is CASSWAPKGENTEAFF. The CDR3 DNA sequence: TGCGCCAGCAGCTGGGCTCCGAAGGGGGAGAACACTGAAGCTTTCTTT.

This clonotype has only a few counts. The rearrangement joins TRBV5-1 to TRBJ2-4; D is ambiguous. This CDR3 is 16 amino acids long. The V gene lost 0 bases and the J gene lost 4 bases, with 14 bases spanning the gap. Germline V CDR1 and CDR2: SGHRS, YFSETQ. The CDR3 region is CASSLVVAATKNIQYF. CDR3 sequence (DNA): TGCGCCAGCAGCTTGGTTGTCGCCGCGACGAAAAACATTCAGTACTTC.

The sample holds many counts of this clonotype. This chain connects TRBV5-1 to TRBJ2-3, with a tentative D call TRBD2 (5 bases). CDR3 length equals 13 residues. The germline V gene encodes CDR1 SGHRS and CDR2 YFSETQ. The V gene lost 4 bases and the J gene lost 2 bases, with 8 bases spanning the gap. The CDR3 is CASSPGNTDTQYF. CDR3 sequence (DNA): TGCGCCAGCAGCCCGGGGAACACAGATACGCAGTATTTT.

V is TRBV5-1 and J is TRBJ2-3; D is perhaps TRBD2 (5 bases). CDR1 SGHRS and CDR2 YFSETQ come from the germline V gene. The ends were cut back, 4 bases at V and 11 bases at J, with 17 bases in the middle. This CDR3 has 13 amino acids. CDR3 in DNA: TGCGCCAGCAGCCCTGGACCGGGGATGGAGCAGTATTTT. As protein: CASSPGPGMEQYF.

The chain recombines TRBV14 with TRBJ2-7, with no clear D. Per the germline V gene, CDR1 is SGHDN and CDR2 is FVKESK. The length of the CDR3 is 15 residues. Trimming shortened V by 3 bases and J by 3 bases, and 15 bases separated the two germline ends. The CDR3 spells CASSQGQSTFYEQYF. The DNA for the CDR3 is TGTGCCAGCAGCCAGGGCCAGTCGACCTTCTACGAGCAGTACTTC.

In its sample, this clonotype was seen a few times. The chain carries TRBV29-1 and TRBJ1-5; D perhaps matches TRBD1 (6 bases). Germline assignment: CDR1 SQVTM and CDR2 ANQGSEA. This CDR3 is 13 amino acids long. The V gene lost 7 bases and the J gene lost 4 bases, with 14 bases spanning the gap. In nucleotides, the CDR3 is TGCAGCGCGGCGGGGGGGCGAAATCAGCCCCAGCATTTT. Its translation is CSAAGGRNQPQHF.

The gene calls are TRBV7-9 and TRBJ1-1, with 7 bases that match TRBD1. The germline CDR1 and CDR2 sequences are SEHNR and FQNEAQ (reference sequence). The CDR3 is made up of 14 amino acids. J was trimmed by 3 bases and V by 3 bases; bases with no gene match: 4. The CDR3 protein is CASSFRGQDTEAFF. CDR3 nucleotide sequence: TGTGCCAGCAGCTTTAGGGGGCAAGACACTGAAGCTTTCTTT.

There are a few counts of this clonotype. The chain links TRBV7-3 to TRBJ2-7, with 9 nucleotides matching TRBD1. Germline V gives CDR1 SGHTA, CDR2 FQGTGA. The CDR3 is 14 amino acids. Unmatched junction bases numbered 6, after V lost 4 bases and J lost 5 bases. The CDR3 loop is CASSSGQGRDEQYF. CDR3 DNA sequence: TGTGCCAGCAGCTCTGGACAGGGGAGGGACGAGCAGTACTTC.

This clonotype has more than one count but fewer than ten. The chain carries TRBV18 and TRBJ1-6, with 7 bases matching TRBD1. V shed 2 bases, J shed 4 bases, and the junction held 5 bases outside the gene matches. This CDR3 has 16 residues. Germline V CDR1 and CDR2: KGHSH, LQKENI. The CDR3 spells CASSPRTGQYNSPLHF. CDR3 DNA: TGTGCCAGCTCACCAAGGACGGGACAGTATAATTCACCCCTCCACTTT.

This clonotype showed up many times. V usage is TRBV11-1 and J usage is TRBJ1-1; D ambiguous. Trimming removed 2 bases at V and 5 bases at J, with 15 bases between. The germline V gene has CDR1 SGHAT and CDR2 FQDESV (reference sequence). This CDR3 contains 15 residues. CDR3 sequence reads: CASSLSSAGGTEAFF. CDR3 DNA sequence: TGTGCCAGCAGCTTATCCTCTGCCGGTGGAACTGAAGCTTTCTTT.

In this sample, this clonotype turned up many times. This chain's CDR3 is CASSLGWGAGELFF. CDR3 in DNA: TGTGCCAGCAGCCTAGGGTGGGGGGCCGGGGAGCTGTTTTTT. The chain couples TRBV6-5 to TRBJ2-2, with D perhaps TRBD2 (6 bases). Germline lookup yields CDR1 MNHEY and CDR2 SVGAGI. V shed 6 bases and J shed 6 bases, with 14 bases lying between them. This CDR3 has 14 residues.

This chain joins TRBV7-3 and TRBJ1-2, with a tentative D call TRBD1 (5 bases). The CDR3 totals 15 residues. The V gene lost 5 bases and the J gene lost 3 bases, with 16 bases spanning the gap. The germline V gene has CDR1 SGHTA and CDR2 FQGTGA. The DNA of the CDR3 is TGTGCCAGCAGCGGCGGTGGGCCGGGGGACTATGGCTACACCTTC. Its translation is CASSGGGPGDYGYTF.

In its sample, this clonotype was seen a few times. V and J are TRBV6-2 or TRBV6-3 and TRBJ2-1; 8 bases align to TRBD2. Germline CDR1 and CDR2: MNHEY and SVGEGT. V shed 5 bases and J 1 base; nucleotides not matched to a gene: 7. CDR3 length: 16 residues. CDR3 in DNA: TGTGCCAGCAGTACCCAACGGGGGGGGTCCTACAATGAGCAGTTCTTC. It encodes CASSTQRGGSYNEQFF.

This clonotype was counted only a few times. The chain carries TRBV25-1 and TRBJ2-3; D remains unclear. Trimming removed 4 bases at V and 2 bases at J, with 10 bases between. The germline V gene has CDR1 MGHDK and CDR2 SYGVNS. The CDR3 totals 14 residues. CDR3 region: CASSVEVSTDTQYF. DNA for the CDR3: TGTGCCAGCAGTGTCGAGGTTTCCACAGATACGCAGTATTTT.

The gene calls are TRBV4-2 and TRBJ1-1; D is uncertain. The CDR3 spans 12 residues. Germline V gene sequence: CDR1 LGHNA, CDR2 YNFKEQ. Trimming pared 6 bases from V and 3 bases from J, leaving 8 bases between. The CDR3 DNA follows: TGTGCCAGCAGGGGGTGGGACACTGAAGCTTTCTTT. It codes for CASRGWDTEAFF.

This clonotype turned up a few times. The chain joins TRBV7-2 to TRBJ1-2, with a tentative D call TRBD1 (5 bases). The CDR3 totals 15 residues. Trimming shortened V by 1 base and J by 6 bases, and 15 bases separated the two germline ends. Germline V lookup: CDR1 SGHTA, CDR2 FQGNSA. Written as DNA, the CDR3 is TGTGCCAGCAGCTTAGGGGCCCGACAGATAGATGGCTACACCTTC. Its translation: CASSLGARQIDGYTF.